The TCR beta chain under discussion was sequenced for a study of shared clonotypes between healthy human individuals (dated by TCRdb to 2018 to 2021). Background for the entire study: Three men and a couple of women, aged 18 to 49 years, made up the cohort. To increase sequencing depth and limit assay-specific biases, TCR repertoire library preparation and sequencing were carried out by different laboratories using diverse techniques. The study deeply sequenced blood TCR repertoires of five healthy adults to estimate repertoire size and the extent of clonotype sharing between individuals. For each donor, CD4 naive and CD4 memory were each run on three plates, CD8 naive on two plates, and CD8 memory on one plate. Between about 0.94 and 8.9 billion PBMCs per donor were obtained by leukapheresis. Here is what the overall study found, with its caveats: Even with the large sequencing depth, rarefaction of the sorted-subset datasets indicated that sequencing was incomplete. The genetic and exposure-history diversity represented was limited by the small number of donors. When a handful of donors were compared, the shared fraction of clonotypes was about 5% for naive CD4, around 3.6% for naive CD8, 2.3% for memory CD4, and roughly 0.43% for memory CD8. Pairwise subsampling indicated that sequencing depth was expected to affect the degree of clonotype sharing among donors. Sampling was limited to blood, and TCR repertoires in tissue likely differ from TCR repertoires in blood. Compared with non-shared clonotypes, clonotypes shared by all four sorted-subset donors had higher generation probabilities. Naive subsets generally had larger estimated clonotype richness than memory subsets.

The donors were healthy, HIV-negative adults with no recently reported acute infections or vaccinations. All donors were Caucasian adults living in Nashville, Tennessee, USA. CD4+ T cells were enriched by magnetic negative selection; naive cells were then positively selected on CD45RA, and the negative fraction formed the memory subset. Blood was collected by leukapheresis, and PBMCs were isolated by Ficoll-Histopaque density gradient centrifugation and then cryopreserved in liquid nitrogen vapor phase. Purity and quantity of every magnetically sorted T cell population were checked by analytical flow cytometry. Each sorted fraction had its genomic DNA isolated and then quantified by UV absorbance on a Nanodrop 2000c. Concerning this clone itself: It has no known antigen specificity. No base quality values were provided; no much bigger clone lies one nucleotide off.

Using the deep immunoSEQ assay, multiplex PCR amplified TCR CDR3 regions from genomic DNA. For each cell subset, the extracted genomic DNA was distributed evenly across all wells of several immunoSEQ 96-well plates, and each plate served as one replicate. Each replicate PCR for sorted subsets received around 210 ng genomic DNA, equal to roughly 30,000 T cell genomes. Purified libraries were quantified with a Qubit 3.0 fluorometer, sized on a Bioanalyzer 2100, and re-quantified with the KAPA Library Quantification kit. A separate single-read 150-cycle Illumina NextSeq 550 flow cell was used to sequence each immunoSEQ 96-well plate. The authors processed their data as follows. Because the immunoSEQ output held only junctional sequences and lacked quality scores, the filtering could not match the filtering applied to full-length reads. To assign V/J genes and CDR3, sequences were annotated against IMGT germline references using PyIR, a Python wrapper for IgBLAST v1.9. Reads were filtered out if the reads had weak V/J assignments (E-value above 1e-6), no CDR3, stop codons, out-of-frame junctions, or ambiguous translated residues. V3J clonotypes were defined as sequences sharing the same inferred V gene, J gene, and CDR3 amino acid sequence. Percentage overlap between repertoires was calculated by dividing the number of shared unique clonotypes by the size of the smaller repertoire. Three approaches were used to assess repertoire richness: RTK rarefaction, the Chao1 estimator, and Recon v2.1 estimates of unobserved clonotypes. Generation probabilities for all TCRbeta clonotypes obtained by the gDNA method from a handful of donors were computed using OLGA. TCRdb carries this immuneACCESS record with in-frame sequences only. Its versions omit some clonotypes, under half of them owing to an unresolved V gene in the studies checked, with the rest unexplained. For V, J and clone size, that table is used; D and trimming come from the DNA. Recorded for this sample are about 2.3 million clones; 90% to 95% of them occurred a single time. In total, the top ten clones hold roughly 0.36% of the sample.

Trimming costs V 3 bases and J 4 bases, and their ends lie 21 bases apart. The CDR3 numbers 17 residues from cysteine through phenylalanine. Here the CDR3 DNA is all that survives: 51 bases in frame from base 1. CDR1 and CDR2 are drawn from the germline V gene: SGHRS, YFSETQ. Material: naive CD4+ T cells from PBMCs. The cell subset or site tag for this specimen amounts to: CD45RA+ positively selected. The receptor comes from a man aged 18 to 29 in good health. Some clones in this sample may be carry-over from other donors' samples. The receptor chain draws on TRBV5-1 and TRBJ2-3; TRBD1 is perhaps the D gene, given 5 matching bases. CDR3 sequence: CASSYGRTKVVPDTQYF. The nucleotides read TGCGCCAGCAGCTACGGTCGGACAAAGGTCGTCCCAGATACGCAGTATTTT.